This T cell receptor beta chain was retrieved from a study of patients and donors after allogeneic stem cell transplantation. From the RT-PCR reads, TCRdb called clonotypes with MiXCR, one entry per CDR3 protein. The sample lists 150,000 or so distinct CDR3 sequences, 24% occurring once. V was trimmed by 2 bases and J by 3 bases, leaving 20 bases between them. The CDR3 has 18 amino acids. This clonotype occurred a few times. The genes are TRBV12-3 or TRBV12-4 and TRBJ1-5; the D gene is possibly TRBD1 (6 bases). This receptor was obtained from a human donor who was either an allogeneic HSCT recipient or a stem cell or donor lymphocyte infusion donor (not recorded which). It is not recorded whose cells these are; they may come from a transplant donor. Sequencing input: blood, either unsorted or a sorted T cell fraction (not recorded which). The CDR3 DNA sequence: TGTGCCAGCAGTTTATGGGGTCCGGGACATATATTCAATCAGCCCCAGCATTTT. Residues: CASSLWGPGHIFNQPQHF.